This TCR beta chain was recovered during a study of blood T cells in healthy people across ages (dated by TCRdb to about 2015). Regarding the research as a whole: In model experiments, template switching captured about one uniquely barcoded TCR beta cDNA molecule for every two T cells. Age-related changes in TCR beta repertoire diversity were measured in the study by deep sequencing normalized with unique cDNA molecular identifiers. Donors were grouped into four age groups: young (average roughly 15 years), middle-aged (about 38), aged (62) and long-lived (roughly 80). Using the same blood draw, the study looked at two additional independent replicas of 1 million unique cDNA reads for two donors, one aged 18 to 30 and the other aged 80 or older. The full study reports these points: Because the CMV infection status of the donors was unknown, age-related changes in expanded clonotypes may potentially have been confounded. Total diversity estimates from one million sequenced T cells were considered lower bounds and underestimates. A strong correlation was found between observed TCR beta diversity and the percentage of naive T cells measured by flow cytometry. The long-lived group showed more naive CD4+ T cells, fewer expanded clones and increased TCR diversity than the aged group, suggesting age selection. Because profiling used bulk unsorted PBMCs, naive and antigen-experienced compartments could not be compared conclusively. As age increased, observed TCR beta diversity per million T cells dropped in a roughly linear way, and a significant reduction was already evident by age 40.

Libraries were made using 5' RACE. The sequencer listed for this sample is Illumina HiSeq 2500. A second PCR of roughly 6 to 11 cycles was performed with a sample-barcoded 5' primer and a J-beta primer mix. A unique molecular identifier was introduced onto each TCR beta cDNA molecule by a template-switch 5' adaptor carrying 12 random nucleotides. At least 3 million CDR3-containing paired-end reads were obtained from each sample. First-strand cDNA was synthesized from all RNA with the Mint cDNA synthesis kit, primed by a TRBC-specific oligonucleotide. All cDNA was treated with uracil-DNA glycosylase and then went through a first 18-cycle PCR with the universal primers M1SS and BC2_uni_R. Processing in the source paper ran as follows. Normalization of each sample was performed by random selection of 1 million high-quality reads, each carrying a distinct molecular identifier. Reads sharing molecular identifiers were discarded rather than binned into consensus sequences. MiTCR, with a Q25 quality threshold and the strictest error-elimination algorithm, was used for CDR3 identification, clonotype clustering and error correction. A nonparametric unseen species model with Euler transformation was used to estimate a lower bound on total TCR beta diversity. Starting from the raw public reads, TCRdb applied fastp trimming at Q25, assembled clones with MiXCR and retained in-frame beta chains. Rows merge per CDR3 protein into single entries with the most common DNA and genes. The V and J calls follow TCRdb's processing rather than the paper's. The sample data list 1 million or so distinct CDR3 sequences, and around 27% of these were observed just once. Of the sample, 0.65% to 0.95% is held by the ten largest clones.

The CDR3 sequence holds 18 residues, the cysteine and phenylalanine included. This entry keeps only the CDR3 DNA: 54 bases, framed from base 1. The germline V gene encodes CDR1 SQVTM and CDR2 ANQGSEA. Here V drops 7 bases and J drops 3 bases, and the junction holds 21 bases not matched to any gene. This clonotype was detected only a few times. The antigen this receptor binds is unknown. Base qualities are not at hand, and no much larger clone is one base apart. The roughly 39 donors, aged roughly 6 to 95 years, were systemically healthy Caucasian individuals from Russia. About 10 milliliters of peripheral blood were collected from each donor into EDTA-treated Vacutainer tubes. Ficoll-Paque density-gradient centrifugation was used to isolate PBMCs, with at least 7 million per sample. Total RNA, at least 6 micrograms per sample, was extracted from PBMCs with Trizol reagent. For every donor, flow cytometry on a PBMC aliquot measured the percentage of naive CD45RAhigh/CD27high T cells.

This sample was shared with a second study, whose subject was T cells of mothers and their children. The second source states: Nine systemically healthy Caucasian individuals, comprising three mothers and their six children, were included as donors. cDNA synthesis consumed the entire amount of extracted RNA, loaded at about 1.5 ug RNA in each 15 ul reaction. In the second PCR, the M1S primer introduced both the sample barcodes and 2-4 random nucleotides. More than 8 million TCR beta CDR3 reads were obtained from each mother, and 2.5 million to 3.5 million reads were obtained from each child. TCR recombination output is similarly shaped by thymic selection in related and unrelated pairs, with a minor effect exerted by inherited differences. Normalized repertoire overlap was always found to be slightly, but never significantly, higher in related mother-child pairs than in unrelated mother-child pairs. No persistent microchimeric T cell clones were detected, at a sensitivity of roughly 100 clones per million clonotypes. The study used deep NGS to compare TCR beta repertoires of mothers and children, seeking features distinguishing related mother-child pairs from unrelated individuals. The mean age was roughly 44 +/- 4 years for the mothers and roughly 10 +/- 4 years for the children. Libraries were sequenced on Illumina HiSeq 2000 with 100+100 nt paired-end reads after adapter ligation with NEBNext reagents. To avoid cross-contamination, the mother libraries and the child libraries were prepared a month apart and sequenced in separate runs. Each donor had between about 500,000 and 2,100,000 distinct TCR beta clonotypes identified. Naive TCR beta clonotypes were estimated from low-frequency clonotypes matched to each donor's FACS-determined naive share, without sorting.

The rearrangement joined TRBV29-1 to TRBJ2-5; 9 bases in the middle match TRBD2. This TCR came from a girl aged 2 to 9 in good health. The specimen sequenced was blood. In nucleotide form, the sequence is TGCAGCGGTGACGGAGAGGCTAGCGGGGCGAAGGTAGAAGAGACCCAGTACTTC. It codes for CSGDGEASGAKVEETQYF.